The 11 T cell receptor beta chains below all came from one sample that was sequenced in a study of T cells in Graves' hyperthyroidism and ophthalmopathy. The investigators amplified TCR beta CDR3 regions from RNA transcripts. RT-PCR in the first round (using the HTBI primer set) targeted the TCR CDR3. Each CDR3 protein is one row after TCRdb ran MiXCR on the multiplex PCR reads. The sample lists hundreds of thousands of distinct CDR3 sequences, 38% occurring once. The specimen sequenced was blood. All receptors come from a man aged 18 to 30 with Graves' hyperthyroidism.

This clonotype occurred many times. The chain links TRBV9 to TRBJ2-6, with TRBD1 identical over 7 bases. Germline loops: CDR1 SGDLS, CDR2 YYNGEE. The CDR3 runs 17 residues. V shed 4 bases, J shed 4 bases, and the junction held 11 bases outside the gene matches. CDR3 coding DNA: TGTGCCAGCAGCCCGGAAGACAGGGCGAAAGGGGCCAACGTCCTGACTTTC. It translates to CASSPEDRAKGANVLTF. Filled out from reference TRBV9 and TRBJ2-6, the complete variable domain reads DSGVTQTPKHLITATGQRVTLRCSPRSGDLSVYWYQQSLDQGLQFLIQYYNGEERAKGNILERFSAQQFPDLHSELNLSSLELGDSALYFCASSPEDRAKGANVLTFGAGSRLTVL.

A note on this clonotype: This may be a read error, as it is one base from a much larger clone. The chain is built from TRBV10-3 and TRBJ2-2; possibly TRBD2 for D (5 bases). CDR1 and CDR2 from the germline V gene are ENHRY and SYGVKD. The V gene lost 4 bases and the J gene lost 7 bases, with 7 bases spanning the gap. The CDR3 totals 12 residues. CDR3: CAISGEGGELFF. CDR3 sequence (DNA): TGTGCCATCAGTGGAGAGGGCGGGGAGCTGTTTTTT.

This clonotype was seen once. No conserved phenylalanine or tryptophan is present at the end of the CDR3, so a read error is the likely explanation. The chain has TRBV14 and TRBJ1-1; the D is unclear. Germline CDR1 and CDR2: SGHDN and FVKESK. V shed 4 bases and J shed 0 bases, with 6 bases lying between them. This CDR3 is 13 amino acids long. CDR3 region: CASSRGLNTEAFL. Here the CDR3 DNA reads TGTGCCAGCAGCCGAGGTTTGAACACTGAAGCTTTCCTT.

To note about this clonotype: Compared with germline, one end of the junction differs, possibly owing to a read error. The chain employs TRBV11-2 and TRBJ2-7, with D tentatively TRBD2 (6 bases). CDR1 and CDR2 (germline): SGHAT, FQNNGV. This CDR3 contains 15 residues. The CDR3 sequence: CASSKRVDTPYGQYF. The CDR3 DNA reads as TGTGCCAGCAGCAAGCGGGTCGACACACCCTACGGGCAGTACTTC.

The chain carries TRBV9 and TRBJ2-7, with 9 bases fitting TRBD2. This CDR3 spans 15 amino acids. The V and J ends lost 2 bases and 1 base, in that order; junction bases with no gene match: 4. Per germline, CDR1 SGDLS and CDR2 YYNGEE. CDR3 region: CASSVDGLASYEQYF. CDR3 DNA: TGTGCCAGCAGCGTCGACGGACTAGCGTCCTACGAGCAGTACTTC.

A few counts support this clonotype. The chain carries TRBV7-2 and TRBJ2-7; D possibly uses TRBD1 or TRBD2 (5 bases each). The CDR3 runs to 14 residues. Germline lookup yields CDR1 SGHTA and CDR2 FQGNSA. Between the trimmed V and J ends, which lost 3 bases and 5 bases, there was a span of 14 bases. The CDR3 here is CASSLTARGHEQYF. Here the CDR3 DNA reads TGTGCCAGCAGCTTGACAGCCCGGGGCCACGAGCAGTACTTC.

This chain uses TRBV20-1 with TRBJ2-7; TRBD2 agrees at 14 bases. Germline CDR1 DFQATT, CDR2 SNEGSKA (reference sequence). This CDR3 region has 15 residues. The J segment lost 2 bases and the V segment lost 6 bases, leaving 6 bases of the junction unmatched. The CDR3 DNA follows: TGCAGTGCCCAAGGACTAGCGGGAGGTCCCTACGAGCAGTACTTC. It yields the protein CSAQGLAGGPYEQYF.

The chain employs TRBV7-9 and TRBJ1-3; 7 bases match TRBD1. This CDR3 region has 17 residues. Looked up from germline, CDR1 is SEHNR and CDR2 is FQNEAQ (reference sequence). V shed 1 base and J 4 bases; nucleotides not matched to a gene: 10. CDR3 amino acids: CASSLGTGLRTGNTIYF. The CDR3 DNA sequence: TGTGCCAGCAGCTTAGGGACAGGCCTAAGGACGGGAAACACCATATATTTT.

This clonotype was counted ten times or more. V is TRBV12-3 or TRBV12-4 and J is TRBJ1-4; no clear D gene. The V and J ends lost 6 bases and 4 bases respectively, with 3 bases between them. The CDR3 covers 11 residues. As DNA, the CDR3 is TGTGCCAGCAGCCATAATGAAAAACTGTTTTTT. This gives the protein CASSHNEKLFF.

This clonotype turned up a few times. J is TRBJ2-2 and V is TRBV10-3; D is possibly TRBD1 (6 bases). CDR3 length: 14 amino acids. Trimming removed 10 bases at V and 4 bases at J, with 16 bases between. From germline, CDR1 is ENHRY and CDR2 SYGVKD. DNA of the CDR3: TGTGCCACTTTCCACAGGGCCTCCACCGGGGAGCTGTTTTTT. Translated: CATFHRASTGELFF.

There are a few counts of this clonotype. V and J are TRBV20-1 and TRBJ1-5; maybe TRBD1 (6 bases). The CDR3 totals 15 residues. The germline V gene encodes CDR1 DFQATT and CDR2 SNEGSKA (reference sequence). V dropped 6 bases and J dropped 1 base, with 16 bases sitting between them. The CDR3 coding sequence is TGCAGTGCCAGAAGGGGCAGGGGAAGCAATCAGCCCCAGCATTTT. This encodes CSARRGRGSNQPQHF.